This T cell receptor (beta chain) was captured by sequencing in a study of shared clonotypes between healthy human individuals. Study-wide context: Donor ages ranged 18 to 49 years: a couple of women, a few men.

Germline V gives CDR1 GTSNPN, CDR2 SVGIG (reference sequence). The CDR3 is 19 amino acids. Trimming removed 3 bases from V and 5 bases from J; junction bases left unmatched: 19. Libraries were prepared by immunoSEQ multiplex PCR; TCRdb keeps only in-frame clonotypes and omits some of them. The table shows 450,000 to 500,000 clones, with roughly 85% occurring only once. The sequenced sample consisted of PBMCs. This chain uses TRBV30 with TRBJ2-1, with 10 bases lining up with TRBD2. The TCR originated in a woman aged 40 to 49 in good health. Some clones in this sample may be carry-over from other donors' samples. The CDR3 protein is CAWSLNEKKSGRADNEQFF. Here the CDR3 DNA reads TGTGCCTGGAGCCTAAACGAGAAGAAAAGCGGGAGGGCAGACAATGAGCAGTTCTTC.